This T cell receptor beta chain was observed in a study of T cell responses to AZD1222 COVID-19 vaccine. TCRdb's table, derived via immunoSEQ multiplex PCR, lists solely in-frame clones and lacks some. The sample shows 120,000 or so clones, 70% to 90% of them seen only once. This CDR3 contains 14 residues. Germline V CDR1 and CDR2: SNHLY, FYNNEI. Trimming shortened V by 3 bases and J by 2 bases, and 11 bases separated the two germline ends. V is TRBV2 and J is TRBJ2-7, with D possibly matching TRBD2 (5 bases). The specimen was peripheral blood, collected on day 0 of AZD1222 vaccination. The TCR sequence derives from an adult in good health. For the CDR3, the DNA is TGTGCCAGCAGTGACGCGAGGGCGACCTACGAGCAGTACTTC. It encodes CASSDARATYEQYF. Full variable domain (outside the CDR3, taken from reference TRBV2 and TRBJ2-7): EPEVTQTPSHQVTQMGQEVILRCVPISNHLYFYWYRQILGQKVEFLVSFYNNEISEKSEIFDDQFSVERPDGSNFTLKIRSTKLEDSAMYFCASSDARATYEQYFGPGTRLTVT.